Described below is a single T cell receptor (beta chain) sequence and its context. What it binds is not known. CDR1 and CDR2 from the germline V gene are SGHVS and FQNEAQ. The CDR3 contains 17 residues. V was shortened by 2 bases and J by 0 bases, with 16 bases between the two germline ends. The data were obtained in a study of T cell responses to AZD1222 COVID-19 vaccine. Points from the study as a whole: Regions left unmutated in variants are reportedly the target of nearly half of spike-specific TCRs. Researchers report vaccine-associated CD4 TCRs spanning spike, with dominance at 160-218 and 743-854.

Measured with immunoSEQ multiplex PCR; TCRdb has only the in-frame clones, and not every one. The table shows about 120,000 clones, with about 91% occurring only once. The sequence was obtained from an adult who received the AZD1222 COVID-19 vaccine. The chain employs TRBV7-8 and TRBJ2-5, with D possibly TRBD2 on 6 matching bases. Specimen: peripheral blood, collected 28 days after the second AZD1222 dose. CDR3 region: CASSLREVRVYQETQYF. The CDR3 nucleotides are TGTGCCAGCAGCTTAAGGGAGGTCAGGGTGTACCAAGAGACCCAGTACTTC.